This record covers a single TCR beta chain. What it recognizes is unknown. Primers for the PCR totalled 60 Vbeta and 13 Jbeta. Profiled with immunoSEQ multiplex PCR; TCRdb holds only in-frame clones, not every one. Of about 130,000 clones listed, 81% are singletons. This specimen belongs to a study of cytomegalovirus exposure and HLA in healthy donors. Study findings and constraints: V- and J-gene trimming in TCR beta was tied to a missense DCLRE1C variant by an analysis performed later. What a later analysis reportedly showed was that an Asian-associated ancestry cluster had fewer N-insertions than the approximately 670-donor mean. Indistinguishable V segments, including TRBV6-2 and TRBV6-3, were excluded.

V dropped 2 bases and J dropped 5 bases, with 7 bases sitting between them. CDR3 length: 13 residues. Germline-derived CDR1 and CDR2 are MNHNS and SASEGT. The rearrangement links TRBV6-1 to TRBJ1-5, with D tentatively TRBD1 (5 bases). Sequenced input: PBMCs. This clonotype was sampled from a man aged 18 to 30 in good health and CMV-seropositive. The CDR3 DNA sequence: TGTGCCAGCAGTGAATGGGGGGATCAGCCCCAGCATTTT. Protein sequence: CASSEWGDQPQHF.